This TCR beta chain was recovered during a study of T cells in Graves' hyperthyroidism and ophthalmopathy. In this sample, this clonotype turned up many times. The J segment lost 0 bases and the V segment lost 5 bases, leaving 8 bases of the junction unmatched. The CDR3 runs 17 residues. TCR beta CDR3 region amplification was performed from RNA transcripts. When the TCR CDR3 underwent first-round RT-PCR, the HTBI primer set was used. TCRdb re-analysed the multiplex PCR reads in MiXCR, keeping a single row per CDR3 protein. The sample contains over 500,000 distinct CDR3 sequences, 14% of which appear only once.

Input material: blood. The chain carries TRBV12-3 or TRBV12-4 and TRBJ2-3; TRBD2 matches 10 bases. The TCR sequence derives from a woman in her 40s with Graves' hyperthyroidism. The CDR3 DNA sequence: TGTGCCAGCAGTACCCTAGCGGGAGTCGCTAGCACAGATACGCAGTATTTT. This codes for CASSTLAGVASTDTQYF.